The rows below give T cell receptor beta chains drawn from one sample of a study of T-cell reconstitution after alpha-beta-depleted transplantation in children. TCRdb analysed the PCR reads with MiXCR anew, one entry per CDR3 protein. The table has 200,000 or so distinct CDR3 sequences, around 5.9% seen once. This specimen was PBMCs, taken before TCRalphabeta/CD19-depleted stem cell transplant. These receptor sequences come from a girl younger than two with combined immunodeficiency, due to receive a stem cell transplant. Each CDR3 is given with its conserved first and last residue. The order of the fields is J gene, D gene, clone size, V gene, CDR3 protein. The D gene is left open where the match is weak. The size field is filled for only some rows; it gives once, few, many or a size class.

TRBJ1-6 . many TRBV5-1 CASSPKKGRGPQSSYNSPLHF
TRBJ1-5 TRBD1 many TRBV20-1 CSARAAGGGQPQHF
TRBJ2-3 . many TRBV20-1 CRARRLRGRSSTDTQYF
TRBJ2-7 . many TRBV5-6 CASSLVGSSYEQYF
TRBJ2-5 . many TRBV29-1 CSVEDGYQTQETQYF
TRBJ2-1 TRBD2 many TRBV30 CAWSVGRLADYNEQFF
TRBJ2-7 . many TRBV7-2 CASSLALYEQYF
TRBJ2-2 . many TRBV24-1 CATSDFGTRMNTGELFF
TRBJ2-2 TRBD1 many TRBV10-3 CAISVRGTAMNTGELFF
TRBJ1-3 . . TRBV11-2 CASSLESGGAGSGNTIYF
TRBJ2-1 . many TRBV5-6 CASSSRPGHWMSDEQFF
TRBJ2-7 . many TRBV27 CASRSRLTTYEQYF
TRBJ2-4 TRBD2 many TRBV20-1 CSASRTSGSEKAKNIQYF
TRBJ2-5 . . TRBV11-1 CASTGPGETLYF
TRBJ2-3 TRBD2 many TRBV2 CASLGTSGADTQYF
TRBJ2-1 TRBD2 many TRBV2 CASSVGGGRAVSLSNEQFF